This record looks at one T cell receptor (beta chain) sequence and its context. What it binds is unknown. The sample belongs to a study of Tregs in tolerant kidney transplant recipients. Study-level background: Antibodies separated recipient from donor cells. Points from the study as a whole: Biological reproducibility was not directly addressed, but technical replication error appeared minimal.

The CDR3 is 13 amino acids. From germline, CDR1 is MNHNY and CDR2 SVGAGI (reference sequence). J was trimmed by 1 base and V by 5 bases; bases with no gene match: 1. Data came from immunoSEQ multiplex PCR; TCRdb stores just in-frame clones and leaves some out. The profile shows some 18,000 clones, under 70% of them singletons. The sequence was obtained from a human donor in good health. The chain carries TRBV6-6 and TRBJ1-2; 7 bases map to TRBD1. Specimen: Tregs from blood cultured with allogeneic cells. CDR3 amino acids: CASSRDSNYGYTF. In DNA, the CDR3 is TGTGCCAGCAGTAGGGACAGTAACTATGGCTACACCTTC.